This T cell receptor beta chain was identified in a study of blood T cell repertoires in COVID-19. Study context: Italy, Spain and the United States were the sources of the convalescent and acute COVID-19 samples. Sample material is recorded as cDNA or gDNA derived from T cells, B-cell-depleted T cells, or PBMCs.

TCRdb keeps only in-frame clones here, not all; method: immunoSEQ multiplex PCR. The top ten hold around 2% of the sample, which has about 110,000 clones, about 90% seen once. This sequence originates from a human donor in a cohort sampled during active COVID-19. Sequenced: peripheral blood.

The CDR3 DNA reads TGCAGCCCTGAGAGCCCCAGCACAGATACGCAGTATTTT. It encodes CSPESPSTDTQYF. J is TRBJ2-3 and V is TRBV29-1; D not resolved. The CDR3 is 13 residues long. CDR1 and CDR2 (germline): SQVTM, ANQGSEA. Trimming pared 8 bases from V and 0 bases from J, leaving 12 bases between.